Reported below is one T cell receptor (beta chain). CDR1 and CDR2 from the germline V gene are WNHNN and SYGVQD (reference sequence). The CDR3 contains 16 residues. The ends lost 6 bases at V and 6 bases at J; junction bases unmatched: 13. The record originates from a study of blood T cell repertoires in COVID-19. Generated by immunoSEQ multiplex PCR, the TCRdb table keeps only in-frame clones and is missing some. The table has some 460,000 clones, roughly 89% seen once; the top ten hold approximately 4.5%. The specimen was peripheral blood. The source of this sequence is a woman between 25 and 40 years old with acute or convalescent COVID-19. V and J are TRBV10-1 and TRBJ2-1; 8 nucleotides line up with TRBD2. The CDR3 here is CASSPSFGGAINEQFF. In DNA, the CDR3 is TGCGCCAGCAGCCCCTCTTTCGGGGGGGCCATCAATGAGCAGTTCTTC.